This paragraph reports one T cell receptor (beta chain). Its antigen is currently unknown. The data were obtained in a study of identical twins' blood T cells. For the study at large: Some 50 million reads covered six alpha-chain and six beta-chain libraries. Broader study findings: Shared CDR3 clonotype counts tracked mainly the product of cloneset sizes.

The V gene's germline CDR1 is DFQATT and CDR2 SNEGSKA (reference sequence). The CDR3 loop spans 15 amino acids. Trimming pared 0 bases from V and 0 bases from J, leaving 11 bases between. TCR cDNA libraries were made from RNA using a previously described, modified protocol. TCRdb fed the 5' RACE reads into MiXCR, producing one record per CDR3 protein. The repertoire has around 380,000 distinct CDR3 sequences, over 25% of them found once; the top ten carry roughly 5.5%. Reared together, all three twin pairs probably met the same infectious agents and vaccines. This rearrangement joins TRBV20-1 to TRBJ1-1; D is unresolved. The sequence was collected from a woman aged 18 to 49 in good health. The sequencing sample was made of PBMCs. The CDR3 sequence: CSARDPERVNTEAFF. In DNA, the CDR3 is TGCAGTGCTAGAGACCCAGAGAGGGTGAACACTGAAGCTTTCTTT.